This TCR beta chain was recovered during a study of blood T cell repertoires in COVID-19 (dated by TCRdb to about 2020). Regarding the study in general: Samples from collaborators originated in the United States, Italy and Spain and spanned both the acute and convalescent phases of COVID-19. The material from the prospective study consisted of cDNA or gDNA derived from T cells, B-cell-depleted T cells, or PBMCs. Deeply sampled blood TCRbeta repertoires from subjects exposed to, actively infected with, or recovered from COVID-19 were included in the dataset. The repertoires were released in a freely available public database meant as a resource for research on the immune response to SARS-CoV-2. The samples were drawn from the first 160 participants of the ongoing ImmuneRACE study and from about 1,200 subjects provided by 6 global collaborators. The sample metadata nearly always contained a de-identified subject ID, COVID-19 status, age in years and sex. Where available, HLA class I and class II types were taken from metadata supplied by the sample provider and were not determined by assay-based typing.

In the prospective study, participants were about 18 to 95 years old, resided in 24 geographic areas of the United States, and were enrolled through a virtual design. In the prospective study, participants were assigned to cohorts based on the clinical history participants reported in a screening survey and a study questionnaire. Recovered participants in ImmuneRACE Cohort 3 were defined as having two consecutive negative NP/OP PCR tests, clearance from a healthcare professional, or resolution of symptoms. In the prospective study, whole blood, serum and a nasopharyngeal or oropharyngeal swab were collected from each participant by mobile phlebotomists. Participants in the prospective study had the option to provide additional blood draws and questionnaires over a roughly two-month period. Before DNA extraction, prospective study blood samples were shipped either frozen or at room temperature.

CDR1 and CDR2 (WNHNN, SYGVQD) derive from the germline V gene (reference sequence). There are 15 amino acids in the CDR3, from cysteine to phenylalanine inclusive. The read is trimmed to its CDR3 DNA, 45 bases read in frame from base 1. V lost 6 bases and J lost 2 bases; the stretch between them is 17 bases long. Overall results and qualifications from the work: Clinical and demographic metadata were provided uncurated, with the amount varying by source and participant.

TCRbeta CDR3 regions were amplified from genomic DNA by means of the immunoSEQ Assay, a bias-controlled multiplex PCR. Under the source paper's analysis protocol: The number of nucleated cells in each sample was estimated by amplification of reference gene primers within the assay. To quantify the absolute abundance of each unique TCRbeta CDR3 rearrangement, sequence reads were collapsed and filtered. For each sample, productive Simpson clonality was calculated as the square root of Simpson's diversity index over productive rearrangements. As stored in TCRdb, this immuneACCESS dataset retains in-frame rearrangements with V and J assigned. A fraction of the clones does not appear; measured against another copy, unresolved V genes explain less than half of the discrepancy, and the remainder lacks a known reason. The V and J calls and clone size were taken over from that table, and D and trimming were inferred from the DNA. Across this sample there are some 150,000 clones, with 70% to 85% seen only once. Around 15% of the sample belongs to the ten largest clones.

A remark on this clone: What this receptor recognizes is not known. The sample holds no much larger clone one base away, and base qualities are not on file.

Source material: PBMCs or T cells enriched from blood (not recorded which). The chain links TRBV10-1 with TRBJ2-7; TRBD2 might be the D gene, on 6 matching bases. This TCR derives from a man aged 50 or older who had recovered from COVID-19. The CDR3 loop reads CASSNNRDLAYEQYF. The nucleotides are TGCGCCAGCAGCAACAACCGGGACTTAGCCTACGAGCAGTACTTC.